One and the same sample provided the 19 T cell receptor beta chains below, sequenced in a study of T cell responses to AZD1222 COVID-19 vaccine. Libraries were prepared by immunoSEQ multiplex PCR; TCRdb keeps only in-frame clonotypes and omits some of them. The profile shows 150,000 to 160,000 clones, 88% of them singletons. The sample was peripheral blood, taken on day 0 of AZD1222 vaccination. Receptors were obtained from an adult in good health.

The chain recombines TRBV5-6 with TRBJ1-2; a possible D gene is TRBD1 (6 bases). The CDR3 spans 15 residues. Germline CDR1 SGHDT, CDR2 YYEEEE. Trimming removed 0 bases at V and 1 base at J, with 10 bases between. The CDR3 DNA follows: TGTGCCAGCAGCTTGGTTGACAGGTATAACTATGGCTACACCTTC. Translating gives CASSLVDRYNYGYTF.

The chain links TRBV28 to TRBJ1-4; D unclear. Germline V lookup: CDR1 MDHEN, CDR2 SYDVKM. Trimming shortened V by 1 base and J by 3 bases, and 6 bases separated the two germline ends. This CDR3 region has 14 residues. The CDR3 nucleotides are TGTGCCAGCAGTTTATCGCTGGCTAATGAAAAACTGTTTTTT. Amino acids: CASSLSLANEKLFF.

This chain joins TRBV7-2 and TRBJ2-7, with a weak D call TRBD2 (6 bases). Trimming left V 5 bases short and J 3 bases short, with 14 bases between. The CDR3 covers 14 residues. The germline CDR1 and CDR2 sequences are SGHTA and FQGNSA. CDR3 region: CASSPTWGVYEQYF. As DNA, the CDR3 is TGTGCCAGCAGCCCTACTTGGGGGGTCTACGAGCAGTACTTC.

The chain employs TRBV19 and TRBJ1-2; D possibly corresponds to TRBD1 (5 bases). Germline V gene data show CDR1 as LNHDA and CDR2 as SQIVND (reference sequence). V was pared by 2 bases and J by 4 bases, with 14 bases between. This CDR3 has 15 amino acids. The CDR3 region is CASSIFPGRSYGYTF. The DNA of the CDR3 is TGTGCCAGTAGTATATTCCCAGGGCGTAGCTATGGCTACACCTTC.

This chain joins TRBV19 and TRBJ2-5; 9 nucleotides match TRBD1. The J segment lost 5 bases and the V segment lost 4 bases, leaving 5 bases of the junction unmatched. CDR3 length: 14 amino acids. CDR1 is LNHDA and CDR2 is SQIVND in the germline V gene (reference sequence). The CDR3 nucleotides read TGTGCCAGTAGTAAGGGACAGGGAAGGGAGACCCAGTACTTC. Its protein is CASSKGQGRETQYF.

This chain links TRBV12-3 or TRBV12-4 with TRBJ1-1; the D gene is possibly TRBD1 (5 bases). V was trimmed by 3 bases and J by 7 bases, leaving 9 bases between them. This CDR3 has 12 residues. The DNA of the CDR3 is TGTGCCAGCAGTTTGCCAGGGAGTGAAGCTTTCTTT. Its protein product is CASSLPGSEAFF.

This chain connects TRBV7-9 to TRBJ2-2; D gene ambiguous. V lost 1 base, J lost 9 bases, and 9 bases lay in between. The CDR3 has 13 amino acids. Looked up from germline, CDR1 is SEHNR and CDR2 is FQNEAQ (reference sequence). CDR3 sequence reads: CASSLDAGWELFF. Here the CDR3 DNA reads TGTGCCAGCAGCTTAGATGCTGGTTGGGAGCTGTTTTTT.

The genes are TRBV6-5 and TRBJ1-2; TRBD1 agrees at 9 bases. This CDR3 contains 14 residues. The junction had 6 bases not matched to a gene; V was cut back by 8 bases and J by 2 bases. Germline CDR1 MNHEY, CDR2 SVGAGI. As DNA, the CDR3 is TGTGCCAGCCTCTCACAGGGGGCCAACTATGGCTACACCTTC. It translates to CASLSQGANYGYTF.

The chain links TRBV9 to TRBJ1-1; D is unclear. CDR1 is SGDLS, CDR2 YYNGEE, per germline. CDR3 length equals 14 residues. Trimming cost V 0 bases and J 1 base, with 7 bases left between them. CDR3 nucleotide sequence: TGTGCCAGCAGCGTAGGACACGCGAACACTGAAGCTTTCTTT. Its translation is CASSVGHANTEAFF.

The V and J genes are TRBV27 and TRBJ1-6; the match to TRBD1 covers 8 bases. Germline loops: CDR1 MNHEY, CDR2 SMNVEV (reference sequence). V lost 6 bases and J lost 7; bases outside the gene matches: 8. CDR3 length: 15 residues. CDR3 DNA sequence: TGTGCCAGCAGGGGGACAGGAACTAGGAATTCACCCCTCCACTTT. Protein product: CASRGTGTRNSPLHF.

The CDR3 sequence: CASSLDGCKNEKLFF. DNA of the CDR3: TGTGCCAGCAGCTTAGACGGATGTAAAAATGAAAAACTGTTTTTT. The genes are TRBV7-9 and TRBJ1-4, with D unresolved. The germline CDR1 and CDR2 sequences are SEHNR and FQNEAQ (reference sequence). The ends were cut back, 1 base at V and 5 bases at J, with 11 bases in the middle. The length of the CDR3 is 15 residues.

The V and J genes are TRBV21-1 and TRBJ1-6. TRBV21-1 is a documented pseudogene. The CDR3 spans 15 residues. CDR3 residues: CASAREVWGDSPLHF. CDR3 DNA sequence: TGTGCCAGCGCACGGGAGGTGTGGGGAGACTCACCCCTCCACTTT.

The CDR3 nucleotides are TGCGCCAGCAGGATCAACAGCTACTCCTACGAGCAGTACTTC. Its protein product is CASRINSYSYEQYF. V usage is TRBV5-1 and J usage is TRBJ2-7; no reliable D call. V lost 5 bases to trimming and J lost 0 bases, with 12 bases between them. There are 14 residues in the CDR3. Germline CDR1 SGHRS, CDR2 YFSETQ.

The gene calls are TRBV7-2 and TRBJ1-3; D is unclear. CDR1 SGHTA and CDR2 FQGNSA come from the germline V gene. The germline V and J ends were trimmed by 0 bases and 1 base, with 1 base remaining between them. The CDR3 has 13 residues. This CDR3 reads CASSLASGNTIYF. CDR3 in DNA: TGTGCCAGCAGCTTAGCGTCTGGAAACACCATATATTTT.

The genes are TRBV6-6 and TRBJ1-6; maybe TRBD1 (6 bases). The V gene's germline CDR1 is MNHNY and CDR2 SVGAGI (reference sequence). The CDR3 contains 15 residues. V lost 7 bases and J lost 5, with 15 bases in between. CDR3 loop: CASTLQGQNNSPLHF. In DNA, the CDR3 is TGTGCCAGCACCCTTCAGGGACAAAATAATTCACCCCTCCACTTT.

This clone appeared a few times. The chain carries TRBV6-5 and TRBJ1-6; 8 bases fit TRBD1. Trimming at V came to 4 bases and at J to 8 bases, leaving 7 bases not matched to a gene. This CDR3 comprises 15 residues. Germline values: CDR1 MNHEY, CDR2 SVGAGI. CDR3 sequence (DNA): TGTGCCAGCAGTTCCCTCGGGACAGGAGATTCACCCCTCCACTTT. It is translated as CASSSLGTGDSPLHF.

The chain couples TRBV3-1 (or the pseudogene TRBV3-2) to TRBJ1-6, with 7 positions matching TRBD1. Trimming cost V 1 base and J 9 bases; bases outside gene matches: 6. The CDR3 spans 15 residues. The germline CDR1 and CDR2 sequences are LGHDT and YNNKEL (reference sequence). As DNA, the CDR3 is TGTGCCAGCAGCCAAGGAGAAGGGGGCGGTTCACCCCTCCACTTT. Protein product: CASSQGEGGGSPLHF.

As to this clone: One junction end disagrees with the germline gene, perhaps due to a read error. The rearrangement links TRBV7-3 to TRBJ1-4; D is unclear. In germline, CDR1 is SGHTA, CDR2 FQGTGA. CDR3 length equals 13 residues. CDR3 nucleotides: TGTGCCAGCAGCATAACCGCCGGTGAAAAACTGTTTTTT. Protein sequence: CASSITAGEKLFF. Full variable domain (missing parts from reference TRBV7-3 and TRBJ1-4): GAGVSQTPSNKVTEKGKYVELRCDPISGHTALYWYRQSLGQGPEFLIYFQGTGAADDSGLPNDRFFAVRPEGSVSTLKIQRTERGDSAVYLCASSITAGEKLFFGSGTQLSVL.

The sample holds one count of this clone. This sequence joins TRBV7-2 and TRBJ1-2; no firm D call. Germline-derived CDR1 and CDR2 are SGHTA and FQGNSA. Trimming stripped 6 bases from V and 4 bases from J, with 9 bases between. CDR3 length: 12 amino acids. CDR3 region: CASRRRGYGYTF. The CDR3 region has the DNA TGTGCCAGCAGAAGACGGGGCTATGGCTACACCTTC.